The next 22 T cell receptor beta chains were all read from a single sample in a study of T cell changes during pregnancy in multiple sclerosis. Profiled with immunoSEQ multiplex PCR; TCRdb holds only in-frame clones, not every one. The data show some 95,000 clones, approximately 92% seen once. The material sequenced was peripheral blood, taken in the first trimester of pregnancy. These receptors originate from a female donor with multiple sclerosis, enrolled in a pregnancy study.

The J gene is TRBJ2-6, the V gene TRBV9; D remains ambiguous. There are 15 residues in the CDR3. The germline gives CDR1 SGDLS, CDR2 YYNGEE. The ends were cut back, 4 bases at V and 0 bases at J, with 8 bases in the middle. The CDR3 reads CASSSVSSGANVLTF. The CDR3 region has the DNA TGTGCCAGCAGCTCAGTTTCCTCTGGGGCCAACGTCCTGACTTTC.

This chain joins TRBV7-9 and TRBJ1-2, with D possibly matching TRBD1 (6 bases). There are 16 residues in the CDR3. The ends were cut back, 1 base at V and 0 bases at J, with 12 bases in the middle. Germline V CDR1 and CDR2: SEHNR, FQNEAQ (reference sequence). For the CDR3, the DNA is TGTGCCAGCAGCTTAGTCGACAGGCCTTCTAACTATGGCTACACCTTC. Its translation is CASSLVDRPSNYGYTF.

This sequence joins TRBV5-1 and TRBJ2-1; D may be TRBD1 (6 bases). V was pared by 4 bases and J by 1 base, with 15 bases between. This CDR3 region has 16 residues. From germline, CDR1 is SGHRS and CDR2 YFSETQ. This CDR3 is CASSAIGGRSYNEQFF. The CDR3 DNA reads as TGCGCCAGCAGCGCGATAGGGGGTCGATCCTACAATGAGCAGTTCTTC.

The CDR3 DNA follows: TGTGCCAGCAGTTACGCCGGGACAGGTCCCGAAAAACTGTTTTTT. This translates into CASSYAGTGPEKLFF. The chain has TRBV6-6 and TRBJ1-4, with 8 bases fitting TRBD1. This CDR3 spans 15 amino acids. CDR1 is MNHNY, CDR2 SVGAGI, per germline (reference sequence). V gave up 2 bases and J gave up 8 bases; unmatched junction bases: 7.

The chain links TRBV7-2 to TRBJ1-1; D may be TRBD1 (5 bases). Trimming shortened V by 3 bases and J by 4 bases, and 12 bases separated the two germline ends. CDR1 is SGHTA, CDR2 FQGNSA, per germline. The CDR3 is made up of 14 amino acids. The CDR3 here is CASSFKPGGTEAFF. CDR3 coding DNA: TGTGCCAGCAGCTTCAAGCCGGGGGGCACTGAAGCTTTCTTT. Together with reference TRBV7-2 and TRBJ1-1, the CDR3 gives the full variable domain: GAGVSQSPSNKVTEKGKDVELRCDPISGHTALYWYRQSLGQGLEFLIYFQGNSAPDKSGLPSDRFSAERTGGSVSTLTIQRTQQEDSAVYLCASSFKPGGTEAFFGQGTRLTVV.

The rearrangement links TRBV28 to TRBJ2-2, with D tentatively TRBD2 (5 bases). The germline V gene encodes CDR1 MDHEN and CDR2 SYDVKM. Trimming shortened V by 7 bases and J by 3 bases, and 12 bases separated the two germline ends. CDR3 length equals 14 residues. This CDR3 reads CASTERLYTGELFF. DNA for the CDR3: TGTGCCAGCACCGAGAGACTATACACCGGGGAGCTGTTTTTT.

This chain connects TRBV28 to TRBJ2-3; 11 nucleotides line up with TRBD2. The germline V gene has CDR1 MDHEN and CDR2 SYDVKM. The CDR3 contains 14 residues. V was pared by 10 bases and J by 2 bases, with 5 bases of the junction left unmatched. CDR3 amino acids: CATRLAGSTDTQYF. In nucleotides, the CDR3 is TGTGCCACCAGACTAGCGGGATCCACAGATACGCAGTATTTT.

This chain connects TRBV15 to TRBJ1-2, with D uncertain. CDR1 and CDR2 from the germline V gene are LNHNV and YYDKDF (reference sequence). This CDR3 is built from 17 residues. Trimming removed 0 bases at V and 3 bases at J, with 17 bases between. The DNA of the CDR3 is TGTGCCACCAGCAGAGACCTCCCCCGAGGCACTTACTATGGCTACACCTTC. It yields the protein CATSRDLPRGTYYGYTF.

This chain connects TRBV10-2 to TRBJ2-2; 12 nucleotides match TRBD2. J gave up 5 bases and V 4 bases, and 8 bases lay outside the gene matches. Germline CDR1 reads WSHSY; CDR2 reads SAAADI. The CDR3 has 17 residues. CDR3 in amino acids: CASSVTSGRFKTGELFF. CDR3 in DNA: TGCGCCAGCAGTGTTACTAGCGGGAGGTTCAAAACCGGGGAGCTGTTTTTT.

V gene TRBV29-1 combines with J gene TRBJ2-1; 8 bases map to TRBD2. The CDR3 is 15 amino acids. CDR1 SQVTM and CDR2 ANQGSEA come from the germline V gene. Trimming cost V 4 bases and J 2 bases; bases outside gene matches: 7. This chain's CDR3 is CSVVPGRDTYNEQFF. CDR3 nucleotides: TGCAGCGTTGTCCCCGGGAGGGACACCTACAATGAGCAGTTCTTC.

This clone was found once. V is TRBV10-3 and J is TRBJ2-1, with 11 bases fitting TRBD2. V trimming: 6 bases; J trimming: 7 bases; junction bases outside the gene matches: 8. Germline assignment: CDR1 ENHRY and CDR2 SYGVKD. The CDR3 has 15 residues. CDR3 sequence reads: CAIRDISGRVNEQFF. Here the CDR3 DNA reads TGTGCCATCAGAGATATTAGCGGGAGGGTTAATGAGCAGTTCTTC.

There are a few counts of this clone. This chain uses TRBV14 with TRBJ2-5; D not certain. From germline, CDR1 is SGHDN and CDR2 FVKESK. Trimming removed 0 bases from V and 3 bases from J, with 17 bases in between. CDR3 length: 17 amino acids. The CDR3 reads CASSQDHKLLPKETQYF. For the CDR3, the DNA is TGTGCCAGCAGCCAAGATCATAAACTTCTCCCCAAAGAGACCCAGTACTTC. The full variable domain, in which reference TRBV14 and TRBJ2-5 provide the parts outside the CDR3, is EAGVTQFPSHSVIEKGQTVTLRCDPISGHDNLYWYRRVMGKEIKFLLHFVKESKQDESGMPNNRFLAERTGGTYSTLKVQPAELEDSGVYFCASSQDHKLLPKETQYFGPGTRLLVL.

V usage is TRBV9 and J usage is TRBJ2-1; a weak D match, TRBD2 (5 bases). V lost 7 bases, J lost 4 bases, and 21 bases lay in between. This CDR3 has 16 amino acids. In germline, CDR1 is SGDLS, CDR2 YYNGEE. As DNA, the CDR3 is TGTGCCAGCGGTAACCGGGAAGCGGAACATTACAATGAGCAGTTCTTC. Protein sequence: CASGNREAEHYNEQFF.

This clone is a singleton in its sample. The CDR3 loop is CATSTLTGSQYF. CDR3 coding DNA: TGTGCCACCAGCACCCTGACGGGTTCCCAGTACTTC. The gene calls are TRBV15 and TRBJ2-5; D not resolved. CDR3 length: 12 amino acids. V was trimmed by 4 bases and J by 9 bases, leaving 12 bases between them. The germline V gene has CDR1 LNHNV and CDR2 YYDKDF (reference sequence).

The chain couples TRBV7-8 to TRBJ2-6, with D maybe TRBD1 (5 bases). The V and J ends lost 4 bases and 0 bases respectively, with 10 bases between them. CDR1 is SGHVS, CDR2 FQNEAQ, per germline. The CDR3 loop spans 16 amino acids. CDR3 sequence: CASSWTRASGANVLTF. In DNA form, the CDR3 reads TGTGCCAGCAGCTGGACAAGAGCCTCTGGGGCCAACGTCCTGACTTTC.

This sequence joins TRBV11-2 and TRBJ2-5; 9 bases align to TRBD2. In germline, CDR1 is SGHAT, CDR2 FQNNGV. Trimming took 5 bases from V and 2 from J; bases not matched to a gene: 18. The CDR3 consists of 19 residues. The DNA for the CDR3 is TGTGCCAGCAGCCCTGTGGCGGGAGGGTGGAATGAGCTTCAAGAGACCCAGTACTTC. Protein product: CASSPVAGGWNELQETQYF.

The V and J genes are TRBV7-8 and TRBJ2-3; perhaps TRBD2 as D (5 bases). Per germline, CDR1 SGHVS and CDR2 FQNEAQ. The V end lost 8 bases, the J end lost 5 bases, and 23 bases lay between the germline ends. The CDR3 is made up of 16 amino acids. CDR3 residues: CASGMISWERRDTQYF. The CDR3, as DNA: TGTGCCAGCGGGATGATTTCGTGGGAGAGGAGAGATACGCAGTATTTT.

The chain links TRBV29-1 to TRBJ2-7; 11 bases match TRBD1. V lost 7 bases and J lost 2; bases outside the gene matches: 1. In germline, CDR1 is SQVTM, CDR2 ANQGSEA. CDR3 length: 12 amino acids. The CDR3 here is CSGGQGAYEQYF. The DNA for the CDR3 is TGCAGCGGGGGACAGGGGGCCTACGAGCAGTACTTC.

V gene TRBV6-5 combines with J gene TRBJ1-1, with D perhaps TRBD1 (5 bases). The V gene lost 6 bases and the J gene lost 1 base, with 15 bases spanning the gap. This CDR3 spans 15 amino acids. Per germline, CDR1 MNHEY and CDR2 SVGAGI. DNA for the CDR3: TGTGCCAGCAGCCGAGTTCCTCAGGGGAACACTGAAGCTTTCTTT. Encoded protein: CASSRVPQGNTEAFF.

The genes are TRBV6-1 and TRBJ2-3, with a weak D call TRBD2 (5 bases). From germline, CDR1 is MNHNS and CDR2 SASEGT. V shed 7 bases and J shed 8 bases, with 16 bases lying between them. CDR3 length: 13 residues. The CDR3 DNA sequence: TGTGCCAGCACCGGGAATCTTGCCCTTACGCAGTATTTT. Translating it yields CASTGNLALTQYF.

The V gene is TRBV7-8, the J gene TRBJ1-3; possible D gene TRBD1, 5 bases. CDR3 size: 15 residues. Trimming took off 2 bases at V and 2 bases at J, with 10 bases between the two ends. The V gene's germline CDR1 is SGHVS and CDR2 FQNEAQ. The CDR3, as DNA: TGTGCCAGCAGCTTAAATGGAGGGGCTGGAAACACCATATATTTT. It is translated as CASSLNGGAGNTIYF.

The rearrangement uses TRBV11-2 and TRBJ2-7; no definite D call. Trimming removed 4 bases from V and 4 bases from J, with 5 bases in between. Germline CDR1 SGHAT, CDR2 FQNNGV. CDR3 length: 11 amino acids. The CDR3 nucleotides are TGTGCCAGCAGCTCATTTTACGAGCAGTACTTC. Translating it yields CASSSFYEQYF.